This T cell receptor (beta chain) stems from a study of molecular identifiers for immune sequencing clone quantification. About the study: Five aliquots were made in replicates from the RNA of 20,000 or 100,000 naive CD8 cells, and four were sequenced. Study conclusions and caveats: Clones that exceeded 20 RNA copies held over 99% of effector molecules, yet under 1% in naive cells. Detectable among some 1 million naive cells, according to reports, was Jurkat TCR RNA spiked in from one cell.

There are a few counts of this clonotype. Its antigen is undetermined. V gave up 8 bases and J gave up 4 bases, with 11 bases separating them. Germline-derived CDR1 and CDR2 are MNHEY and SMNVEV (reference sequence). CDR3 size: 13 residues. The authors gated naive CD8 T cells as CD8+CD4-CCR7+CD45RA+ for sorting. From the PCR reads, TCRdb called clonotypes with MiXCR, one entry per CDR3 protein. This table holds about 36,000 distinct CDR3 sequences, about 18% found once. This receptor was identified in a human donor in good health. Some libraries in this study had Jurkat cell RNA spiked in. The sample comprised naive CD8+ T cells from blood, with Jurkat cell RNA spiked in. Subset specified: FACS-sorted CD8+CD4-CCR7+CD45RA+ naive T cells. V is TRBV27 and J is TRBJ2-2; maybe TRBD1 (5 bases). The CDR3, as DNA: TGTGCCAGCCTAGAAGGGGTCACCGGGGAGCTGTTTTTT. Protein sequence: CASLEGVTGELFF.